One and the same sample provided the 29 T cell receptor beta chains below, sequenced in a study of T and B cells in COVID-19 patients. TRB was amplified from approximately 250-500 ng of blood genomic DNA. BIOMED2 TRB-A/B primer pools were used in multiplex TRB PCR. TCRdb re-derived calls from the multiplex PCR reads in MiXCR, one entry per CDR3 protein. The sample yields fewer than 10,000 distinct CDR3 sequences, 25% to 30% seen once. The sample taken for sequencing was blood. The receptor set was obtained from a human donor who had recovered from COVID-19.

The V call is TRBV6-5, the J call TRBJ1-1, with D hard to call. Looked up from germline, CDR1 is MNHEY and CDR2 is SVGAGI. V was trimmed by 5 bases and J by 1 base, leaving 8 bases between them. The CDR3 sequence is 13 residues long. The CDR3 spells CASSSTENTEAFF. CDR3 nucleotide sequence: TGTGCCAGCAGTAGCACAGAGAACACTGAAGCTTTCTTT.

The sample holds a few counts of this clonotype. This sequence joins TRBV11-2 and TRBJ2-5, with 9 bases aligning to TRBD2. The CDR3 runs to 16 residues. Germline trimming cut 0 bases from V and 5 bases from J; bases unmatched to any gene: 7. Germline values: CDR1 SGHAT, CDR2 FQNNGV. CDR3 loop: CASSLDTAGGGETQYF. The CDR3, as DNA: TGTGCCAGCAGCTTAGATACAGCGGGGGGCGGGGAGACCCAGTACTTC.

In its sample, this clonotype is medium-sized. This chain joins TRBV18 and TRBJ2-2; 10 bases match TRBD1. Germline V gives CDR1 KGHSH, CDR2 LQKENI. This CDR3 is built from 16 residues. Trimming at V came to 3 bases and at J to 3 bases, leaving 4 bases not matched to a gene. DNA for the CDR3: TGTGCCAGCTCACCGCCCGGGACAGGGGACACCGGGGAGCTGTTTTTT. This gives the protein CASSPPGTGDTGELFF.

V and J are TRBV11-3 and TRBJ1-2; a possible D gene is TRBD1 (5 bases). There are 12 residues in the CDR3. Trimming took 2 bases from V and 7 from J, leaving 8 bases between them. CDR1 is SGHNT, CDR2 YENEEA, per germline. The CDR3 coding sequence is TGTGCCAGCAGCTTATTGGGGGGTGGCTACACCTTC. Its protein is CASSLLGGGYTF.

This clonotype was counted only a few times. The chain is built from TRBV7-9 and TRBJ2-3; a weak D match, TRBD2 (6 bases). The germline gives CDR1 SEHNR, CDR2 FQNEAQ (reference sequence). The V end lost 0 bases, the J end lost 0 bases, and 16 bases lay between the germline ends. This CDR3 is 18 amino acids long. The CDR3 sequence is CASSLARGFGSSTDTQYF. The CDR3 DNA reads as TGTGCCAGCAGCTTAGCGCGGGGATTCGGGTCCAGCACAGATACGCAGTATTTT.

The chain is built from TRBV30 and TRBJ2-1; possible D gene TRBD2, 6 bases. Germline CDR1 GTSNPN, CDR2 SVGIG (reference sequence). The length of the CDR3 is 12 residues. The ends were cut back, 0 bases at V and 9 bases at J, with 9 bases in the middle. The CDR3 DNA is TGTGCCTGGAGTGTAGGGAGGAGTGAGCAGTTCTTC. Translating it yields CAWSVGRSEQFF.

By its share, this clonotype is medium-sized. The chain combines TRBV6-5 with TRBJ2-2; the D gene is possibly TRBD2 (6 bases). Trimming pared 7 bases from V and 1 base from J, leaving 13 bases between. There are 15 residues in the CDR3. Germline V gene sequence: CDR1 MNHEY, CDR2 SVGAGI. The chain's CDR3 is CASTRGSGNTGELFF. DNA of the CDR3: TGTGCCAGCACCCGGGGTAGCGGGAACACCGGGGAGCTGTTTTTT.

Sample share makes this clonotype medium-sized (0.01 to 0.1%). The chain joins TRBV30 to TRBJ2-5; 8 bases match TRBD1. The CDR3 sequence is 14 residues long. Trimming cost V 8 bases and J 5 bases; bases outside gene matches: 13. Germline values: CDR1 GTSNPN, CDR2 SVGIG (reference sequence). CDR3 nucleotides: TGTGCCCGACAGGGGCGCTCGAATGGGGAGACCCAGTACTTC. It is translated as CARQGRSNGETQYF.

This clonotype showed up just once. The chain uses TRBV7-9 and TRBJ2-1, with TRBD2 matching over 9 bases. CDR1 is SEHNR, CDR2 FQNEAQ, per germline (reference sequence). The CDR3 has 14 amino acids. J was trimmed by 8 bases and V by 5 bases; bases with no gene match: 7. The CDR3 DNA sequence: TGTGCCAGCAGCCTGGGACTAGCTCTCGATGAGCAGTTCTTC. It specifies CASSLGLALDEQFF. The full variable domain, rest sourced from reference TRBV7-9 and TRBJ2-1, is DTGVSQNPRHKITKRGQNVTFRCDPISEHNRLYWYRQTLGQGPEFLTYFQNEAQLEKSRLLSDRFSAERPKGSFSTLEIQRTEQGDSAMYLCASSLGLALDEQFFGPGTRLTVL.

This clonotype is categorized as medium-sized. The CDR3: CASSPTGGRGSGANVLTF. The CDR3 bases are TGTGCCAGCAGCCCCACAGGGGGGAGGGGTTCTGGGGCCAACGTCCTGACTTTC. The genes are TRBV6-5 and TRBJ2-6, with D perhaps matching TRBD1 (8 bases). The ends were cut back, 6 bases at V and 1 base at J, with 19 bases in the middle. This CDR3 region has 18 residues. The V gene's germline CDR1 is MNHEY and CDR2 SVGAGI.

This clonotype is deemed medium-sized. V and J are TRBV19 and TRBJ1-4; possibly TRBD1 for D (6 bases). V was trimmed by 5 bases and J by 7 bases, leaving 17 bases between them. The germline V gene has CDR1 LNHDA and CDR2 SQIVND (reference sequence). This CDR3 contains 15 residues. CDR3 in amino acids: CASSSHREGGEKLFF. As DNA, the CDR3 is TGTGCCAGTAGTTCGCACAGGGAGGGAGGTGAAAAACTGTTTTTT.

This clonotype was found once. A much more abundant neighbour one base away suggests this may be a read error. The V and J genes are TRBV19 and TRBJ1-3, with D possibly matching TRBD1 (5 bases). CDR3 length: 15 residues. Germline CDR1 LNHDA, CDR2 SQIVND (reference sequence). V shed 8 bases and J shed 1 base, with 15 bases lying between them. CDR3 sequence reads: CASCQGWRSGNTIYF. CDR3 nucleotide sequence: TGTGCCAGTTGTCAGGGATGGAGATCTGGAAACACCATATATTTT.

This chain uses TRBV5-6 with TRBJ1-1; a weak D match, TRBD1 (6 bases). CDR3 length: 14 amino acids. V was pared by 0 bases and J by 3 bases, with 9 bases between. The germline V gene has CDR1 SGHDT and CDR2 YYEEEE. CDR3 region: CASSLGQAYTEAFF. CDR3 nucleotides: TGTGCCAGCAGCTTGGGACAGGCCTACACTGAAGCTTTCTTT.

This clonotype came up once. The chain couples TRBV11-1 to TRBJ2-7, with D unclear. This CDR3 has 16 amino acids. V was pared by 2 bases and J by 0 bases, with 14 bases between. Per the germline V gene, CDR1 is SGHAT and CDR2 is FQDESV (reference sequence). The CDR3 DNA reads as TGTGCCAGCAGCTTATCCGGCATCCTCAGCTCCTACGAGCAGTACTTC. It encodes CASSLSGILSSYEQYF.

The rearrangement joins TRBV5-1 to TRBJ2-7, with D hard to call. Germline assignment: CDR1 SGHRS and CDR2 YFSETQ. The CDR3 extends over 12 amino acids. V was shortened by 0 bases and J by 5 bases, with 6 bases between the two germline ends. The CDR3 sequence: CASSLVGNEQYF. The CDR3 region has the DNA TGCGCCAGCAGCTTGGTAGGAAACGAGCAGTACTTC.

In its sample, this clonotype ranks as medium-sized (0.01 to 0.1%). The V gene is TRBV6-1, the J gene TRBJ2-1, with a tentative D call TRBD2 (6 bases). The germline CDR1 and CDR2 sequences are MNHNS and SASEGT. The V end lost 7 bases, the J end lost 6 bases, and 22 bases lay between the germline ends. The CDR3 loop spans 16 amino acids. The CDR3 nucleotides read TGTGCCAGCACCCCAACCCTCGGGGGTTCTATCAATGAGCAGTTCTTC. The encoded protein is CASTPTLGGSINEQFF.

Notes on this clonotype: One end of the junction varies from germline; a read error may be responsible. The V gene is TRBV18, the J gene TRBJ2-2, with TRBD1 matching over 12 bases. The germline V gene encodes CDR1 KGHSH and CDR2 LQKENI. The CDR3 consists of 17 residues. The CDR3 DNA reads TGTGTCAGCGAACCGGGACAGGGGGCGGCGAACACCGGGGAGCTGTTTTTT. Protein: CVSEPGQGAANTGELFF.

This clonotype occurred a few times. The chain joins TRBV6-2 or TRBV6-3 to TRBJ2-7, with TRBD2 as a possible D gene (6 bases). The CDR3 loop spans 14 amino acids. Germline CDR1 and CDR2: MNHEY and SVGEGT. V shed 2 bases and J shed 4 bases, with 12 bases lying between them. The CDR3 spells CASSYGGGRYEQYF. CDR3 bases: TGTGCCAGCAGTTACGGTGGGGGGAGATACGAGCAGTACTTC.

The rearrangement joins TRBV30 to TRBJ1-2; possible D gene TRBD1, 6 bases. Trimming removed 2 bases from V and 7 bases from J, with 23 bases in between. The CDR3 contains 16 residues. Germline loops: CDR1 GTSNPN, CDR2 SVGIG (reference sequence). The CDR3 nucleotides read TGTGCCTGGAGTTCCCTCCCCCTACAGGGAAACGGTGGCTACACCTTC. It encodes CAWSSLPLQGNGGYTF.

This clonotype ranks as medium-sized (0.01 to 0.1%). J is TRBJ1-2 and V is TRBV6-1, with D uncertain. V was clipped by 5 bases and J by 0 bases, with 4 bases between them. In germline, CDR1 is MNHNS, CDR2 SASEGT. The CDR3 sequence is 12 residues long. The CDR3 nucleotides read TGTGCCAGCAGTCCAGCTAACTATGGCTACACCTTC. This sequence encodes CASSPANYGYTF.

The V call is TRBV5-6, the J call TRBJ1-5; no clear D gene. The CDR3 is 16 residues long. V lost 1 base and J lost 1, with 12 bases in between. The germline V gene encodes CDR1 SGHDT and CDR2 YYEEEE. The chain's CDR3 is CASSLISGGSNQPQHF. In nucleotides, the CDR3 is TGTGCCAGCAGCTTGATATCAGGAGGAAGCAATCAGCCCCAGCATTTT. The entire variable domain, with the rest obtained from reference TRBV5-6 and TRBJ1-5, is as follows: DAGVTQSPTHLIKTRGQQVTLRCSPKSGHDTVSWYQQALGQGPQFIFQYYEEEERQRGNFPDRFSGHQFPNYSSELNVNALLLGDSALYLCASSLISGGSNQPQHFGDGTRLSIL.

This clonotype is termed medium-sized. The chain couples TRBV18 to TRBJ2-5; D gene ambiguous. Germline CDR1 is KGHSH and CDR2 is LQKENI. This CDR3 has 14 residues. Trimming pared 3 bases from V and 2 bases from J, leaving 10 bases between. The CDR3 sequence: CASSPLDVQETQYF. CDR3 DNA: TGTGCCAGCTCACCTCTGGATGTTCAAGAGACCCAGTACTTC.

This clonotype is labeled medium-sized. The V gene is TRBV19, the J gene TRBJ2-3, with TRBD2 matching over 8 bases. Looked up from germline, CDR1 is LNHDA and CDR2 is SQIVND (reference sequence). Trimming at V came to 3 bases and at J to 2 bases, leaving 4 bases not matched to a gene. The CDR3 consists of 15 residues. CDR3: CASSMGGGHTDTQYF. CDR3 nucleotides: TGTGCCAGTAGTATGGGCGGGGGGCACACAGATACGCAGTATTTT.

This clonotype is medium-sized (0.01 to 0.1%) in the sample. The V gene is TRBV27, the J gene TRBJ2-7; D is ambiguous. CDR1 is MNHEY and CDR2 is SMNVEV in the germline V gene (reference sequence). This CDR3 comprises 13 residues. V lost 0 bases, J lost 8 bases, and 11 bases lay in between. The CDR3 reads CASSLSDRAKQYF. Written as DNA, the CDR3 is TGTGCCAGCAGTTTATCGGATAGGGCTAAGCAGTACTTC.

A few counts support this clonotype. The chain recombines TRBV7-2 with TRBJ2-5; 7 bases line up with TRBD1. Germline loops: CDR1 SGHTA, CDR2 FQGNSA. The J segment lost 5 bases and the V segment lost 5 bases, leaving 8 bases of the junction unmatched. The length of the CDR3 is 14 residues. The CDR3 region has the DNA TGTGCCAGCAGCCAGACAGGGTTACGGGAGACCCAGTACTTC. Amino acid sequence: CASSQTGLRETQYF.

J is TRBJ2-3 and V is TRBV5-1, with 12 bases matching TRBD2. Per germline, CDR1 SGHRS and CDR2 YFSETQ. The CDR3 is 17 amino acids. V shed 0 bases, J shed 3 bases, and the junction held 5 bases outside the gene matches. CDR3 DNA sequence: TGCGCCAGCAGCTTGGCTAGCGGGGGGGCATCGACAGATACGCAGTATTTT. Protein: CASSLASGGASTDTQYF.

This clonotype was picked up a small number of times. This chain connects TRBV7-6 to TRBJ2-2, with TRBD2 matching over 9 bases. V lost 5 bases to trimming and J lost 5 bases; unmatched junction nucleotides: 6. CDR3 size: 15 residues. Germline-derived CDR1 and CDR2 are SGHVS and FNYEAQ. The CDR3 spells CASSQTTSGTGELFF. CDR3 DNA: TGTGCCAGCAGCCAAACTACTAGCGGGACCGGGGAGCTGTTTTTT.

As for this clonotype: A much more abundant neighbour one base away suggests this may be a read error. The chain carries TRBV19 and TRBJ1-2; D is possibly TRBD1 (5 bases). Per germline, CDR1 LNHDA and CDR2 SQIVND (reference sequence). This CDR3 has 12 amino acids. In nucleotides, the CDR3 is TGTACCAGCCGGGACCTTATGACTGGCTACACCTTC. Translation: CTSRDLMTGYTF.

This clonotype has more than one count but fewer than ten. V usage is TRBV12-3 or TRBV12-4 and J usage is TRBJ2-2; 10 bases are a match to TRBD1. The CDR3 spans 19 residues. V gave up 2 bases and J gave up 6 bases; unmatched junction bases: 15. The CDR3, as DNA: TGTGCCAGCAGTTTAAGTTATACAAGACAGGGGGCAAGCTCCGGGGAGCTGTTTTTT. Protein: CASSLSYTRQGASSGELFF.